This is a list of T cell receptor beta chains from one sample in a study of T cells in Graves' hyperthyroidism and ophthalmopathy. TCRdb fed the multiplex PCR reads into MiXCR, producing one record per CDR3 protein. The sample records approximately 530,000 distinct CDR3 sequences, over 15% being singletons. Sequenced sample: blood. These receptors were obtained from a woman between 18 and 29 years old with Graves' hyperthyroidism. The CDR3 runs from the conserved cysteine through the conserved F or W. D genes are given only for firm matches. Expanded clones get a size class; other rows say once, few or many, or leave the size out.

>NA|few|TRBJ1-1|TRBV19
CASTPGAPESEAFF
TGTGCCAGTACACCCGGGGCCCCGGAAAGTGAAGCTTTCTTT
>NA|NA|TRBJ2-4|TRBV20-1
CSARRGLAKNIQYF
TGCAGTGCTAGACGGGGGTTAGCCAAAAACATTCAGTACTTC
>NA|NA|TRBJ1-2|TRBV12-3/TRBV12-4
CASSLVSDRVYGYTF
TGTGCCAGCAGTTTAGTATCGGACCGCGTTTATGGCTACACCTTC
>TRBD2|many|TRBJ2-1|TRBV20-1
CSASTTSGGSSYNEQFF
TGCAGTGCTAGTACGACTAGCGGGGGAAGCTCCTACAATGAGCAGTTCTTC
>NA|NA|TRBJ2-2|TRBV3-1
CASSGPAGNTGELFF
TGTGCCAGCAGCGGGCCGGCCGGGAACACCGGGGAGCTGTTTTTT
>NA|many|TRBJ2-1|TRBV24-1
CATSDATGEGYNEQFF
TGTGCCACCAGTGATGCCACAGGGGAGGGCTACAATGAGCAGTTCTTC
>TRBD2|NA|TRBJ2-3|TRBV6-2/TRBV6-3
CASSLAGKWDTQYF
TGTGCCAGCAGTCTAGCGGGAAAGTGGGATACGCAGTATTTT
>TRBD1|NA|TRBJ1-4|TRBV5-1
CASSSGGEVPEKLFF
TGCGCCAGCAGCTCAGGGGGCGAGGTACCTGAAAAACTGTTTTTT
>NA|NA|TRBJ1-1|TRBV7-9
CASSLRIGGKTNTEAFF
TGTGCCAGCAGCTTAAGGATTGGCGGCAAAACCAACACTGAAGCTTTCTTT
>TRBD2|many|TRBJ2-5|TRBV11-3
CASSPWTSGGREQETQYF
TGTGCCAGCAGCCCATGGACTAGCGGGGGAAGGGAACAAGAGACCCAGTACTTC
>NA|many|TRBJ1-5|TRBV12-3/TRBV12-4
CASSFTRANQPQHF
TGTGCCAGCAGTTTTACCCGGGCGAATCAGCCCCAGCATTTT
>TRBD1|many|TRBJ2-7|TRBV7-9
CASSRRDRGDSYEQYF
TGTGCCAGCAGCCGAAGGGACAGGGGGGACTCCTACGAGCAGTACTTC
>TRBD1|many|TRBJ2-1|TRBV6-1
CASSEQGAAEQFF
TGTGCCAGCAGTGAACAGGGGGCGGCTGAGCAGTTCTTC
>TRBD2|medium-sized|TRBJ2-2|TRBV7-9
CASSSGGTGELFF
TGTGCCAGCAGCTCGGGGGGCACCGGGGAGCTGTTTTTT
>NA|few|TRBJ1-3|TRBV20-1
CSAIWGPSGNTIYF
TGCAGTGCTATTTGGGGCCCCTCTGGAAACACCATATATTTT
>NA|NA|TRBJ1-6|TRBV15
CATSRVGSGGLNSPLHF
TGTGCCACCAGCAGAGTAGGGTCCGGGGGTCTCAATTCACCCCTCCACTTT
>TRBD2|many|TRBJ2-1|TRBV20-1
CSARDGLAGWNEQFF
TGCAGTGCTAGAGATGGTCTAGCGGGGTGGAATGAGCAGTTCTTC
>NA|many|TRBJ1-1|TRBV7-8
CASSLNREVNTEAFF
TGTGCCAGCAGCTTAAACAGGGAAGTGAACACTGAAGCTTTCTTT
>NA|many|TRBJ1-2|TRBV7-6
CASSLTLGGSGYTF
TGTGCCAGCAGCTTAACTTTAGGGGGTAGTGGCTACACCTTC
>NA|many|TRBJ2-4|TRBV28
CASSPHTEAKNIQYF
TGTGCCAGCAGTCCCCATACAGAAGCCAAAAACATTCAGTACTTC
>NA|many|TRBJ1-1|TRBV18
CASSPPKGGETEAFF
TGTGCCAGCTCACCACCGAAGGGGGGAGAGACTGAAGCTTTCTTT
>NA|NA|TRBJ1-2|TRBV20-1
CSARDFGRITRYYGYTF
TGCAGTGCTAGAGATTTCGGACGCATTACACGATACTATGGCTACACCTTC
>NA|many|TRBJ2-1|TRBV20-1
CSAPRLGRLGEQFF
TGCAGTGCTCCACGCTTGGGCCGCCTTGGAGAGCAGTTCTTC
>NA|NA|TRBJ1-2|TRBV19
CASSTREGYGYTF
TGTGCCAGTAGTACCCGGGAGGGCTATGGCTACACCTTC
>NA|few|TRBJ1-5|TRBV2
CASSDRRGTQPQHF
TGTGCCAGCAGTGATCGAAGGGGGACTCAGCCCCAGCATTTT
>NA|NA|TRBJ1-2|TRBV7-9
CASSLGVEGAHGYTF
TGTGCCAGCAGCTTAGGTGTCGAGGGTGCCCACGGCTACACCTTC
>TRBD2|many|TRBJ2-7|TRBV7-9
CASSLGLAGVEQYF
TGTGCCAGCAGCTTGGGACTAGCGGGAGTTGAGCAGTACTTC
>NA|many|TRBJ1-1|TRBV18
CASSPPSPNTEAFF
TGTGCCAGCTCACCCCCCTCCCCGAACACTGAAGCTTTCTTT
>NA|few|TRBJ2-2|TRBV28
CASITTGTGELFF
TGTGCCAGCATCACGACAGGCACCGGGGAGCTGTTTTTT
>NA|NA|TRBJ2-2|TRBV24-1
CATSGGKSGELFF
TGTGCCACCAGTGGGGGGAAGTCCGGGGAGCTGTTTTTT
>TRBD2|NA|TRBJ2-5|TRBV24-1
CATSDPGLAMETQYF
TGTGCCACCAGTGACCCGGGACTAGCTATGGAGACCCAGTACTTC
>NA|many|TRBJ1-6|TRBV28
CASGGTHNSPLHF
TGTGCCAGCGGGGGGACTCATAATTCACCCCTCCACTTT
>NA|NA|TRBJ2-5|TRBV29-1
CSAGGQGGSETQYF
TGCAGCGCGGGAGGACAGGGCGGGTCTGAGACCCAGTACTTC
>NA|NA|TRBJ1-1|TRBV4-1
CASSQVGDTEAFF
TGCGCCAGCAGCCAAGTGGGGGACACTGAAGCTTTCTTT
>NA|NA|TRBJ2-1|TRBV24-1
CATSQGLTFNEQFF
TGTGCCACCAGTCAAGGGTTAACTTTCAATGAGCAGTTCTTC
>TRBD1|many|TRBJ2-7|TRBV6-2/TRBV6-3
CATLPDRGNYEQYF
TGTGCCACCCTCCCGGACAGGGGGAACTACGAGCAGTACTTC
>NA|many|TRBJ2-1|TRBV7-8
CASSLDIPSSYNEQFF
TGTGCCAGCAGCTTAGACATCCCGAGCTCCTACAATGAGCAGTTCTTC
>TRBD1|NA|TRBJ1-2|TRBV20-1
CSARSIDRVIANYGYTF
TGCAGTGCTAGATCGATCGACAGGGTAATAGCGAACTATGGCTACACCTTC
>NA|few|TRBJ2-1|TRBV4-3
CASSQDVTGSYNEQFF
TGCGCCAGCAGCCAAGATGTAACAGGTTCTTACAATGAGCAGTTCTTC